This TCR beta chain was identified in a study of Ad26.COV2.S vaccination and SARS-CoV-2 variants. Study in general: Donor got 5x10^10 or 1x10^11 viral particles of Ad26.COV2.S.

Regarding the study as a whole: Substantial response breadth was reportedly seen for spike-specific CD8+ and CD4+ T cells after vaccination. Vaccine and placebo recipients had similar non-spike TCR breadth. Total T cell responses, in the TCR breadth and depth analyses, may have been underestimated.

Treatment: some 19 received Ad26.COV2.S at low or high dose, single or two shots; 5 received placebo; per-sample allocation not given. After the first vaccine or placebo injection, samples were drawn on day 63. Here immunoSEQ multiplex PCR was the method, and the copy in TCRdb shows in-frame clones only, minus some. The data contain some 450,000 clones, about 90% of them singletons. The ends lost 6 bases at V and 6 bases at J; junction bases unmatched: 12. The germline gives CDR1 MNHEY, CDR2 SMNVEV (reference sequence). The CDR3 runs to 16 residues. Worth noting for this clone: Its antigen is unknown.

This clonotype was sampled from a person between 18 and 65 years old who received the Ad26.COV2.S COVID-19 vaccine or a placebo. The J gene is TRBJ2-1, the V gene TRBV27; TRBD2 matches 9 bases. The starting material was peripheral blood, obtained in a trial of Ad26.COV2.S vaccine versus placebo. In DNA form, the CDR3 reads TGTGCCAGCAGACGACTAGCGGACTGGGTGTTCAATGAGCAGTTCTTC. This translates into CASRRLADWVFNEQFF.